The clone carrying this T cell receptor beta chain was seen a single time. This sample stems from a study of blood T cell repertoires in COVID-19. Study background: The United States, Italy and Spain were the sources of the acute and convalescent COVID-19 samples. PBMCs, B-cell-depleted T cells, or T cells were the source of the cDNA or gDNA that made up the material.

Source study methods: The assay estimated nucleated cells by amplifying reference gene primers. Assay used: immunoSEQ multiplex PCR; TCRdb lists only in-frame clones, some missing. Clone size and V and J calls were adopted from that table, with D and trimming inferred from the DNA. The sample has about 210,000 clones, around 82% seen once. CDR3 size: 14 residues. The V gene is TRBV21-1, the J gene TRBJ1-5; the D call of TRBD1 is as the table states it, not checked on the DNA. TRBV21-1 is annotated as a pseudogene. The clonotype originates from a middle-aged woman with acute or convalescent COVID-19. Sequencing was performed on peripheral blood. CDR3 bases: TGTGCCAGCAGCAAGCGACAGGGTCCTCAGCCCCAGCATTTT. Its translation is CASSKRQGPQPQHF.